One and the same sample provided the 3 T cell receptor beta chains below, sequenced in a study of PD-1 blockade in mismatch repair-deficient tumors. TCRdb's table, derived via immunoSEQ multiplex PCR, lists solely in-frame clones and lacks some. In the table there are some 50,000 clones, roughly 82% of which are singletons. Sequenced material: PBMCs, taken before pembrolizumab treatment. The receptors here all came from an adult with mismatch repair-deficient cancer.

The CDR3 reads CAWNRDSANQPQHF. DNA of the CDR3: TGTGCCTGGAACCGGGACAGCGCCAATCAGCCCCAGCATTTT. The rearrangement uses TRBV30 and TRBJ1-5; 7 nucleotides match TRBD1. V lost 4 bases, J lost 3 bases, and 6 bases stayed unmatched. Germline CDR1 GTSNPN, CDR2 SVGIG (reference sequence). The CDR3 spans 14 residues.

The CDR3 region is CASSLAQGGATEAFF. The CDR3 bases are TGCGCCAGCAGCTTGGCCCAAGGCGGAGCCACTGAAGCTTTCTTT. The V and J genes are TRBV5-1 and TRBJ1-1; D unclear. V was shortened by 0 bases and J by 4 bases, with 13 bases between the two germline ends. CDR1 is SGHRS, CDR2 YFSETQ, per germline. CDR3 length: 15 residues.

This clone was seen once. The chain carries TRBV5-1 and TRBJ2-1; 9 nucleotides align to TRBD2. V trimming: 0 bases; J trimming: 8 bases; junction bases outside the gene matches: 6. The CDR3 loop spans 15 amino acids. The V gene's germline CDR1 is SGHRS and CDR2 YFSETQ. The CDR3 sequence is CASSLDAGGGDEQFF. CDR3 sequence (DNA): TGCGCCAGCAGCTTGGATGCGGGAGGGGGCGATGAGCAGTTCTTC.